Presented here are 4 T cell receptor beta chains from one specimen sequenced in a study of T cells in localized non-small cell lung cancer. Only in-frame clones appear in the TCRdb table, and some are missing; sequencing was by immunoSEQ multiplex PCR. The sample includes under 2,500 clones, roughly a quarter of them seen just once. The starting material was normal lung tissue next to the tumor, obtained before any cancer treatment. The receptor set was obtained from a female donor with stage II lung adenocarcinoma.

The chain recombines TRBV6-8 with TRBJ1-4; no reliable D call. Trimming stripped 5 bases from V and 5 bases from J, with 18 bases between. From germline, CDR1 is MNHGY and CDR2 SAAAGT. The CDR3 spans 16 residues. The CDR3 DNA reads TGTGCCAGCAGTGAGAATTGGAGTGTCCGCAATGAAAAACTGTTTTTT. It codes for CASSENWSVRNEKLFF.

This chain uses TRBV29-1 with TRBJ2-1, with 8 nucleotides matching TRBD2. There are 13 residues in the CDR3. Germline CDR1 SQVTM, CDR2 ANQGSEA. With 6 bases clipped from V and 6 bases from J, the junction kept 7 bases outside the gene matches. The CDR3 DNA reads as TGCAGCGTCCCAGGGCTAGCGGGCAATGAGCAGTTCTTC. It codes for CSVPGLAGNEQFF.

V usage is TRBV11-3 and J usage is TRBJ2-1, with TRBD2 matching over 8 bases. After removal of 5 bases from V and 2 bases from J, the junction contained 5 bases not matched to a gene. The CDR3 sequence is 15 residues long. Germline assignment: CDR1 SGHNT and CDR2 YENEEA. The chain's CDR3 is CASSPSGGPYNEQFF. CDR3 coding DNA: TGTGCCAGCAGCCCCAGCGGGGGACCCTACAATGAGCAGTTCTTC.

The gene calls are TRBV30 and TRBJ2-7, with 7 bases that match TRBD1. The CDR3 contains 14 residues. Germline loops: CDR1 GTSNPN, CDR2 SVGIG (reference sequence). V lost 0 bases to trimming and J lost 4 bases; unmatched junction nucleotides: 6. The chain's CDR3 is CAWSVDRAGYEQYF. Written as DNA, the CDR3 is TGTGCCTGGAGTGTAGACAGGGCAGGGTACGAGCAGTACTTC.